The rows below give T cell receptor beta chains drawn from one sample of a study of T cell responses to AZD1222 COVID-19 vaccine. Repertoires were generated with immunoSEQ multiplex PCR, while TCRdb's copy carries only in-frame clones and drops some. The sample yields more than 75,000 clones, about 80% seen once. Sequences were derived from peripheral blood, sampled 28 days after the second AZD1222 dose. Receptor source: an adult who received the AZD1222 COVID-19 vaccine. Each CDR3 is given with its conserved first and last residue. D genes are given only for firm matches. The listing skips clone size in some rows; elsewhere it reads once, few, many or a size class.

V: TRBV7-2; J: TRBJ2-7; size: .; D: .; CDR3: CASSLNEGPYEQYF; DNA: TGTGCCAGCAGCTTAAATGAGGGGCCCTACGAGCAGTACTTC
V: TRBV28; J: TRBJ2-5; size: once; D: TRBD2; CDR3: CASTHLPAGLAFQETQYF; DNA: TGTGCCAGCACCCACCTCCCGGCGGGACTAGCGTTCCAAGAGACCCAGTACTTC
V: TRBV19; J: TRBJ1-3; size: .; D: .; CDR3: CASKGGNSGNTIYF; DNA: TGTGCCAGTAAAGGAGGGAATTCAGGAAACACCATATATTTT
V: TRBV6-1; J: TRBJ2-1; size: .; D: .; CDR3: CASSERGSSYNEQFF; DNA: TGTGCCAGCAGTGAACGGGGGAGCTCCTACAATGAGCAGTTCTTC
V: TRBV2; J: TRBJ2-2; size: .; D: .; CDR3: CASSADSRAGELFF; DNA: TGTGCCAGCAGTGCGGACAGCCGGGCCGGGGAGCTGTTTTTT
V: TRBV6-5; J: TRBJ2-7; size: few; D: TRBD1; CDR3: CASSYSRDRGIYEQYF; DNA: TGTGCCAGCAGTTACTCGCGGGACAGGGGGATCTACGAGCAGTACTTC
V: TRBV27; J: TRBJ2-7; size: .; D: TRBD1; CDR3: CASSSPEQGAIGEQYF; DNA: TGTGCCAGCAGTTCCCCCGAACAGGGGGCGATTGGCGAGCAGTACTTC
V: TRBV28; J: TRBJ2-7; size: few; D: TRBD2; CDR3: CASSLGLSYEQYF; DNA: TGTGCCAGCAGTCTGGGACTATCCTACGAGCAGTACTTC
V: TRBV18; J: TRBJ2-2; size: .; D: TRBD2; CDR3: CASSPLGLAGGPNTGELFF; DNA: TGTGCCAGCTCACCACTAGGACTAGCGGGAGGGCCGAACACCGGGGAGCTGTTTTTT
V: TRBV11-2; J: TRBJ2-1; size: few; D: .; CDR3: CASSIGTYNEQFF; DNA: TGTGCCAGCAGCATAGGGACATACAATGAGCAGTTCTTC
V: TRBV28; J: TRBJ1-2; size: .; D: TRBD1; CDR3: CASRDWTGESHGYTF; DNA: TGTGCCAGCAGGGATTGGACAGGGGAAAGTCATGGCTACACCTTC
V: TRBV11-2; J: TRBJ1-3; size: .; D: .; CDR3: CASMLTQWYGNTIYF; DNA: TGTGCCAGCATGCTCACGCAGTGGTACGGAAACACCATATATTTT
V: TRBV5-1; J: TRBJ2-1; size: .; D: TRBD2; CDR3: CASSPLTSGRNNEQFF; DNA: TGCGCCAGCAGCCCGCTCACTAGCGGGAGAAACAATGAGCAGTTCTTC
V: TRBV27; J: TRBJ1-3; size: .; D: TRBD1; CDR3: CASSAYRGASGNTIYF; DNA: TGTGCCAGCAGTGCATACAGGGGCGCGTCGGGAAACACCATATATTTT
V: TRBV25-1; J: TRBJ2-3; size: .; D: TRBD2; CDR3: CASSARTSGNVIDTQYF; DNA: TGTGCCAGCAGTGCGAGGACTAGCGGGAATGTGATAGATACGCAGTATTTT
V: TRBV19; J: TRBJ2-1; size: once; D: TRBD1; CDR3: CASRIRQGRNEQFF; DNA: TGTGCCAGTAGGATAAGACAGGGAAGGAATGAGCAGTTCTTC